This is a list of T cell receptor beta chains from one sample in a study of blood T cell repertoires in COVID-19. Assay used: immunoSEQ multiplex PCR; TCRdb lists only in-frame clones, some missing. The sample shows fewer than 60,000 clones, 88% of them seen only once. Sample: peripheral blood. Receptors were obtained from a human donor with active COVID-19. The donor label of this sample is uncertain. Each CDR3 is given with its conserved first and last residue. D genes are given only for firm matches. Rows may omit the clone size; those that give it use once, few, many or a size class.

D,size,J,V,CDR3,DNA
TRBD2,NA,TRBJ2-7,TRBV6-5,CASRPGLAGTYEQYF,TGTGCCAGCAGACCCGGACTAGCGGGTACCTACGAGCAGTACTTC
NA,NA,TRBJ1-1,TRBV2,CASSVSPRNTEAFF,TGTGCCAGCAGTGTTTCACCCAGGAACACTGAAGCTTTCTTT
NA,NA,TRBJ2-3,TRBV6-6,CASSNYLEGRAQYF,TGTGCCAGCAGCAACTACCTCGAAGGGCGGGCGCAGTATTTT
NA,NA,TRBJ2-5,TRBV7-6,CASSLVALGAETQYF,TGTGCCAGCAGCTTAGTTGCTTTGGGAGCGGAGACCCAGTACTTC
TRBD2,NA,TRBJ2-2,TRBV5-6,CASSRGAGELFF,TGTGCCAGCAGCCGGGGGGCCGGGGAGCTGTTTTTT
TRBD1,NA,TRBJ1-2,TRBV9,CASSVAQGATYGYTF,TGTGCCAGCAGCGTAGCACAGGGGGCGACGTATGGCTACACCTTC
TRBD1,NA,TRBJ1-6,TRBV2,CASIRQGGSPLHF,TGTGCCAGCATCAGACAGGGCGGTTCACCCCTCCACTTT
NA,NA,TRBJ1-1,TRBV4-3,CASSQDLGSNTEAFF,TGCGCCAGCAGCCAAGACCTAGGCTCGAACACTGAAGCTTTCTTT
NA,NA,TRBJ2-6,TRBV19,CASSIQGHPGANVLTF,TGTGCCAGTAGTATCCAGGGACATCCTGGGGCCAACGTCCTGACTTTC
NA,once,TRBJ2-2,TRBV28,CASSFPQRFTGELFF,TGTGCCAGCAGCTTTCCCCAGCGGTTCACCGGGGAGCTGTTTTTT
NA,NA,TRBJ2-7,TRBV6-1,CASSEKGPYEQYF,TGTGCCAGCAGTGAAAAGGGGCCCTACGAGCAGTACTTC
NA,NA,TRBJ2-1,TRBV9,CASSESAILNQQFF,TGTGCCAGCAGCGAAAGCGCCATCCTAAATCAGCAGTTCTTC
NA,once,TRBJ2-4,TRBV19,CASSIESGKSSKNIQYF,TGTGCCAGTAGTATAGAGTCCGGGAAAAGCTCGAAAAACATTCAGTACTTC
TRBD2,NA,TRBJ2-2,TRBV19,CASSGLPGLAGGAGGELFF,TGTGCCAGTAGTGGTCTTCCGGGACTAGCGGGAGGAGCTGGCGGGGAGCTGTTTTTT
NA,NA,TRBJ2-3,TRBV24-1,CATSEGGSSTDTQYF,TGTGCCACCAGTGAGGGCGGGTCTAGCACAGATACGCAGTATTTT
TRBD2,NA,TRBJ2-5,TRBV11-2,CASSLDGGWETQYF,TGTGCCAGCAGCTTAGACGGGGGGTGGGAGACCCAGTACTTC
TRBD2,NA,TRBJ2-1,TRBV15,CATSRESGGGFYNEQFF,TGTGCCACCAGCAGAGAATCGGGCGGGGGGTTCTACAATGAGCAGTTCTTC
TRBD1,NA,TRBJ1-1,TRBV5-8,CASSLKTGGVTEAFF,TGTGCCAGCAGCCTCAAGACAGGGGGCGTCACTGAAGCTTTCTTT
TRBD1,NA,TRBJ2-2,TRBV6-6,CASSPGTGANTGELFF,TGTGCCAGCAGCCCAGGGACAGGGGCGAACACCGGGGAGCTGTTTTTT
NA,NA,TRBJ1-1,TRBV7-2,CASSFTPDTTEAFF,TGTGCCAGCAGCTTCACCCCCGACACCACTGAAGCTTTCTTT
TRBD1,NA,TRBJ1-4,TRBV5-1,CASSLGTGGPEKLFF,TGCGCCAGCAGCTTGGGGACAGGGGGACCTGAAAAACTGTTTTTT
NA,NA,TRBJ1-2,TRBV6-1,CASSEQGGTSGYGYTF,TGTGCCAGCAGTGAGCAGGGAGGGACCTCAGGCTATGGCTACACCTTC
NA,NA,TRBJ2-1,TRBV4-1,CASSQDEAIYYNEQFF,TGCGCCAGCAGCCAAGATGAGGCAATATACTACAATGAACAGTTCTTC
TRBD1,NA,TRBJ1-2,TRBV14,CASSLGWETTGPDGYTF,TGTGCCAGCAGTCTCGGATGGGAAACGACAGGGCCCGATGGCTACACCTTC